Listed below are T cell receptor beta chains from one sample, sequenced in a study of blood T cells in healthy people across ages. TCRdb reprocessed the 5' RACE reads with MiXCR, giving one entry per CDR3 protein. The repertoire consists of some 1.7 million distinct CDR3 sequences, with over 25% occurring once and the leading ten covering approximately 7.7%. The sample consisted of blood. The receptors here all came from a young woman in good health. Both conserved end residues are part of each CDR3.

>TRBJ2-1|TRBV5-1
CASNLKREGYNEQFF
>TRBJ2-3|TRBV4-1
CASSQPFSGGESTDTQYF
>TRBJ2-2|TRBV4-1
CASRVPSGAGELFF
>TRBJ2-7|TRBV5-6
CASSSRDTYYEQYF
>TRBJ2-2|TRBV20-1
CSAMYTGELFF
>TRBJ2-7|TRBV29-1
CSVAYQVFDYEQYF
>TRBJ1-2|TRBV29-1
CSVVATSYGYTF
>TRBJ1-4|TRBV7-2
CASSTRQTLGEKLFF
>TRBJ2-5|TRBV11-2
CASSLLRLADLQETQYF
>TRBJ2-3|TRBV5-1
CASSPPGLTRTDTQYF
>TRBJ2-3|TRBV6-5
CASRLSTGTQYF
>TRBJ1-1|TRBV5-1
CASSSGPSNTEAFF
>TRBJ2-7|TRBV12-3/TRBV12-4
CASSFLPYEQYF
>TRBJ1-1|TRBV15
CATSRPPGQGDTEAFF
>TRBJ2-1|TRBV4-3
CASSQESLPPNNEQFF
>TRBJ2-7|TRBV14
CASSQGLGTGGYEQYF
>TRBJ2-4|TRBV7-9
CASSLDWDIQYF
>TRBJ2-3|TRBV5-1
CASSLEAGGRTDTQYF
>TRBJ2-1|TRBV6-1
CASSEAVGRYTFGVEQFF
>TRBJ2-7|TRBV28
CASTPGGANDEQYF
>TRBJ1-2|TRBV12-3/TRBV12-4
CASSRRDTSNYGYTF
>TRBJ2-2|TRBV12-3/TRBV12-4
CASSLAALGVRSVLTGELFF
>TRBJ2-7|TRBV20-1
CSARDRSSGSLYEQYF
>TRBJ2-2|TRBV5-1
CASSLVGQGTGELFF
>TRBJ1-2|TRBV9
CASSVETGYGYTF
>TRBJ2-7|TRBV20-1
CGAQKGLAGEPEQYF